One and the same sample provided the 7 T cell receptor beta chains below, sequenced in a study of PD-1 blockade in mismatch repair-deficient tumors. Method: immunoSEQ multiplex PCR; TCRdb's copy keeps in-frame clones and lacks some. The sample lists tens of thousands of clones; nearly 85% were seen once. The sequences come from peripheral blood, collected 12 weeks after starting pembrolizumab. The receptors were gathered from an adult with mismatch repair-deficient cancer.

V is TRBV5-1 and J is TRBJ2-7, with 7 bases lining up with TRBD1. Germline trimming cut 3 bases from V and 0 bases from J; bases unmatched to any gene: 0. The CDR3 runs 13 residues. The germline V gene has CDR1 SGHRS and CDR2 YFSETQ. The CDR3 DNA is TGCGCCAGCAGCTGGGACAGCTCCTACGAGCAGTACTTC. Protein: CASSWDSSYEQYF.

The chain recombines TRBV5-1 with TRBJ2-3, with 9 positions matching TRBD2. V shed 5 bases, J shed 4 bases, and the junction held 8 bases outside the gene matches. Germline values: CDR1 SGHRS, CDR2 YFSETQ. The CDR3 has 15 amino acids. The CDR3, as DNA: TGCGCCAGCAGACGTAGCGGGAGTGAGGCAGATACGCAGTATTTT. The encoded protein is CASRRSGSEADTQYF. The complete variable domain, with remaining parts taken from reference TRBV5-1 and TRBJ2-3, reads KAGVTQTPRYLIKTRGQQVTLSCSPISGHRSVSWYQQTPGQGLQFLFEYFSETQRNKGNFPGRFSGRQFSNSRSEMNVSTLELGDSALYLCASRRSGSEADTQYFGPGTRLTVL.

V and J are TRBV4-2 and TRBJ2-1, with 9 nucleotides matching TRBD1. V lost 1 base, J lost 8 bases, and 6 bases stayed unmatched. Germline CDR1 reads LGHNA; CDR2 reads YNFKEQ. This CDR3 is built from 15 residues. The CDR3 nucleotides read TGTGCCAGCAGCCAAGGCCGGACAGGGGTAGATGAGCAGTTCTTC. Translated: CASSQGRTGVDEQFF.

The chain employs TRBV13 and TRBJ2-5, with D perhaps TRBD2 (6 bases). There are 17 residues in the CDR3. V lost 0 bases and J lost 5, with 19 bases in between. Per the germline V gene, CDR1 is PRHDT and CDR2 is FYEKMQ (reference sequence). The CDR3 is CASSLGLAGSLAETQYF. The CDR3 DNA reads as TGTGCCAGCAGCTTAGGGTTGGCGGGATCACTGGCGGAGACCCAGTACTTC.

The V call is TRBV19, the J call TRBJ1-4, with 7 bases aligning to TRBD1. The V gene's germline CDR1 is LNHDA and CDR2 SQIVND (reference sequence). This CDR3 region has 15 residues. The junction had 8 bases not matched to a gene; V was cut back by 7 bases and J by 3 bases. CDR3 loop: CASMTDRDSNEKLFF. In DNA, the CDR3 is TGTGCCAGTATGACTGACAGGGACTCTAATGAAAAACTGTTTTTT. Together with reference TRBV19 and TRBJ1-4, the CDR3 gives the full variable domain: DGGITQSPKYLFRKEGQNVTLSCEQNLNHDAMYWYRQDPGQGLRLIYYSQIVNDFQKGDIAEGYSVSREKKESFPLTVTSAQKNPTAFYLCASMTDRDSNEKLFFGSGTQLSVL.

This clone came up a few times. The chain couples TRBV6-1 to TRBJ1-5; D not resolved. The germline gives CDR1 MNHNS, CDR2 SASEGT. The CDR3 runs to 16 residues. Trimming stripped 1 base from V and 2 bases from J, with 12 bases between. CDR3 sequence (DNA): TGTGCCAGCAGTGAAGAAGGAGGGTTGGGCAATCAGCCCCAGCATTTT. It is translated as CASSEEGGLGNQPQHF.

In this sample, this clone turned up a few times. The gene calls are TRBV6-5 and TRBJ2-2, with 12 positions matching TRBD1. Germline V gene lookup returns CDR1 MNHEY and CDR2 SVGAGI. V lost 7 bases, J lost 6 bases, and 6 bases stayed unmatched. The CDR3 totals 15 residues. CDR3 loop: CASKTGTGGAGELFF. The CDR3 DNA reads TGTGCCAGCAAAACCGGGACAGGGGGCGCCGGGGAGCTGTTTTTT.